The 23 T cell receptor beta chains below were found in one sample sequenced in a study of T-cell memory formation after mild COVID-19. One entry per CDR3 protein results from TCRdb running MiXCR on the 5' RACE reads. The sample has more than 150,000 distinct CDR3 sequences, about a fifth seen once. The sample consisted of PBMCs or a T cell subset sorted from them (not recorded which). The receptors were sampled from an adult woman who had mild COVID-19 (a few samples of this study predate the infection). Cell type and time point are not known.

This clonotype was seen only a few times. V usage is TRBV12-3 or TRBV12-4 and J usage is TRBJ2-1; TRBD2 agrees at 7 bases. J was trimmed by 4 bases and V by 3 bases; bases with no gene match: 6. CDR3 length: 15 residues. As DNA, the CDR3 is TGTGCCAGCAGTTTGAGTGGGGGGGGTTACAATGAGCAGTTCTTC. This gives the protein CASSLSGGGYNEQFF.

The rearrangement uses TRBV12-3 or TRBV12-4 and TRBJ1-5; 7 bases match TRBD1. CDR3 size: 14 residues. After removal of 6 bases from V and 7 bases from J, the junction contained 9 bases not matched to a gene. The CDR3 coding sequence is TGTGCCAGCAGCCCCGACAGGGACGACCAGCCCCAGCATTTT. It is translated as CASSPDRDDQPQHF.

This chain links TRBV6-2 or TRBV6-3 with TRBJ2-3; 8 bases map to TRBD2. The germline V gene has CDR1 MNHEY and CDR2 SVGEGT. Losses at the gene ends were 1 base for V and 3 bases for J; bases not matched to a gene: 6. The CDR3 runs to 16 residues. The CDR3 nucleotides are TGTGCCAGCAGTTACTTCGCGGGAGGCGAGACAGATACGCAGTATTTT. Protein: CASSYFAGGETDTQYF.

J is TRBJ2-1 and V is TRBV7-8, with 9 bases lining up with TRBD2. The J segment lost 8 bases and the V segment lost 2 bases, leaving 10 bases of the junction unmatched. CDR1 and CDR2 from the germline V gene are SGHVS and FQNEAQ. The CDR3 has 16 amino acids. Here the CDR3 DNA reads TGTGCCAGCAGCTTATACGTTAGCGGGAGCGTGCATGAGCAGTTCTTC. This translates into CASSLYVSGSVHEQFF.

This clonotype has a handful of counts. J is TRBJ2-1 and V is TRBV7-9; 8 nucleotides match TRBD2. V dropped 2 bases and J dropped 7; count of bases not matched to a gene: 7. This CDR3 is 15 amino acids long. The germline V gene has CDR1 SEHNR and CDR2 FQNEAQ (reference sequence). DNA for the CDR3: TGTGCCAGCAGCTTAAGTAGCGGGATGTCTAATGAGCAGTTCTTC. Translating it yields CASSLSSGMSNEQFF.

The chain recombines TRBV27 with TRBJ1-2; 10 bases map to TRBD1. Germline lookup yields CDR1 MNHEY and CDR2 SMNVEV (reference sequence). The length of the CDR3 is 13 residues. The V and J ends lost 3 bases and 7 bases, in that order; junction bases with no gene match: 2. CDR3 amino acids: CASSLTGGSGYTF. CDR3 in DNA: TGTGCCAGCAGTTTGACAGGGGGCTCTGGCTACACCTTC.

The CDR3 region has the DNA TGTGCCAGCAGCTTATGGGAGACAGATCTTAACTATGGCTACACCTTC. Protein: CASSLWETDLNYGYTF. V is TRBV7-2 and J is TRBJ1-2; perhaps TRBD1 as D (5 bases). The V and J ends lost 2 bases and 1 base respectively, with 14 bases between them. Germline CDR1 is SGHTA and CDR2 is FQGNSA. This CDR3 has 16 amino acids.

This sequence joins TRBV7-3 and TRBJ2-5; D is uncertain. V lost 1 base to trimming and J lost 5 bases, with 14 bases between them. CDR1 and CDR2 (germline): SGHTA, FQGTGA. This CDR3 contains 15 residues. This chain's CDR3 is CASSLSGLFGETQYF. The CDR3 DNA is TGTGCCAGCAGCTTAAGCGGTCTATTCGGCGAGACCCAGTACTTC.

V gene TRBV7-9 combines with J gene TRBJ2-1, with unresolved D. CDR1 SEHNR and CDR2 FQNEAQ come from the germline V gene (reference sequence). This CDR3 contains 14 residues. Trimming cost V 1 base and J 13 bases, with 17 bases left between them. The CDR3 reads CASSLGGSGKPQFF. Written as DNA, the CDR3 is TGTGCCAGCAGCTTAGGAGGCAGTGGGAAACCTCAGTTCTTC.

The genes are TRBV7-9 and TRBJ2-7, with 13 nucleotides matching TRBD2. CDR1 and CDR2 from the germline V gene are SEHNR and FQNEAQ (reference sequence). V lost 5 bases, J lost 2 bases, and 6 bases stayed unmatched. The CDR3 loop spans 16 amino acids. The CDR3, as DNA: TGTGCCAGCAGCGGGACTAGCGGGGAGGTTACCTACGAGCAGTACTTC. As protein: CASSGTSGEVTYEQYF. Using reference TRBV7-9 and TRBJ2-7 for the parts outside the CDR3, the full variable domain is DTGVSQNPRHKITKRGQNVTFRCDPISEHNRLYWYRQTLGQGPEFLTYFQNEAQLEKSRLLSDRFSAERPKGSFSTLEIQRTEQGDSAMYLCASSGTSGEVTYEQYFGPGTRLTVT.

The chain has TRBV12-3 or TRBV12-4 and TRBJ2-7; 7 nucleotides agree with TRBD2. This CDR3 region has 14 residues. J lost 4 bases, V lost 6 bases, and 9 bases had no gene match. CDR3 region: CASSTGEGQYEQYF. Written as DNA, the CDR3 is TGTGCCAGCAGCACCGGGGAGGGGCAATACGAGCAGTACTTC.

This clonotype was observed a few times. V and J are TRBV24-1 and TRBJ2-1; 13 bases map to TRBD2. CDR1 is KGHDR and CDR2 is SFDVKD in the germline V gene. Trimming removed 0 bases from V and 0 bases from J; junction bases left unmatched: 7. The CDR3 has 20 amino acids. The CDR3 loop reads CATSDLPTSGRAISYNEQFF. CDR3 DNA sequence: TGTGCCACCAGTGATTTGCCCACTAGCGGGAGGGCCATCTCCTACAATGAGCAGTTCTTC.

The chain employs TRBV4-1 and TRBJ2-2; weak D call: TRBD2 (6 bases). Germline V gene lookup returns CDR1 MGHRA and CDR2 YSYEKL. V was cut by 1 base and J by 5 bases, with 11 bases left in between. The CDR3 covers 15 residues. Written as DNA, the CDR3 is TGCGCCAGCAGCCAAGCGGGACTTTCAACCGGGGAGCTGTTTTTT. Protein product: CASSQAGLSTGELFF.

The sample holds a few counts of this clonotype. V gene TRBV11-2 combines with J gene TRBJ2-3; D is undetermined. The CDR3 length is 15 residues. V shed 1 base and J shed 3 bases, with 11 bases lying between them. The V gene's germline CDR1 is SGHAT and CDR2 FQNNGV. Written as DNA, the CDR3 is TGTGCCAGCAGCTTAGGACGTTTCGGGACAGATACGCAGTATTTT. Translation gives CASSLGRFGTDTQYF.

This clonotype came up a few times. The rearrangement uses TRBV5-6 and TRBJ1-2, with D unresolved. The V gene lost 2 bases and the J gene lost 4 bases, with 15 bases spanning the gap. This CDR3 region has 15 residues. The germline gives CDR1 SGHDT, CDR2 YYEEEE. The CDR3 is CASSLNPDRRYGYTF. In DNA, the CDR3 is TGTGCCAGCAGCTTAAACCCGGATAGACGCTATGGCTACACCTTC.

This chain joins TRBV24-1 and TRBJ2-1; D is unresolved. Trimming removed 3 bases from V and 8 bases from J, with 16 bases in between. The CDR3 covers 15 residues. Germline-derived CDR1 and CDR2 are KGHDR and SFDVKD. In DNA form, the CDR3 reads TGTGCCACCAGTGATCCCCGATCACTTGGGGATGAGCAGTTCTTC. Its translation is CATSDPRSLGDEQFF.

This clonotype was observed a handful of times. The chain has TRBV7-9 and TRBJ2-7; 8 nucleotides match TRBD1. From germline, CDR1 is SEHNR and CDR2 FQNEAQ (reference sequence). J was trimmed by 6 bases and V by 3 bases; bases with no gene match: 1. CDR3 size: 12 residues. The CDR3 nucleotides read TGTGCCAGCAGCTTCGACAGGGGCGAGCAGTACTTC. Amino acids: CASSFDRGEQYF.

On this clonotype: Given the absence of the conserved phenylalanine or tryptophan at the CDR3 end, a read error is likely. The chain employs TRBV19 and TRBJ2-2; D might be TRBD1 or TRBD2, each matching 5 bases. This CDR3 is built from 14 residues. V lost 4 bases and J 6 bases, leaving 12 bases between the germline ends. Per germline, CDR1 LNHDA and CDR2 SQIVND (reference sequence). CDR3 DNA sequence: TGTGCCAGTAGTACCCAGGGACCAGCCGGGGAGCTGTTTCTT. Protein sequence: CASSTQGPAGELFL.

The chain couples TRBV12-3 or TRBV12-4 to TRBJ2-5; 7 nucleotides line up with TRBD2. The CDR3 sequence is 16 residues long. The J segment lost 5 bases and the V segment lost 2 bases, leaving 11 bases of the junction unmatched. The CDR3 DNA sequence: TGTGCCAGCAGTTTAACTGGGGGAGGGCCAGGGGAGACCCAGTACTTC. It codes for CASSLTGGGPGETQYF.

The chain uses TRBV27 and TRBJ2-7; D gene ambiguous. From germline, CDR1 is MNHEY and CDR2 SMNVEV (reference sequence). Trimming removed 1 base at V and 6 bases at J, with 7 bases between. The CDR3 is made up of 12 amino acids. The CDR3, as DNA: TGTGCCAGCAGTTTATTGGCAGGCGAGCAGTACTTC. It yields the protein CASSLLAGEQYF.

This clonotype was observed a few times. V and J are TRBV7-9 and TRBJ2-1; 7 bases align to TRBD1. The CDR3 runs to 14 residues. V trimming: 5 bases; J trimming: 8 bases; junction bases outside the gene matches: 9. CDR1 is SEHNR and CDR2 is FQNEAQ in the germline V gene (reference sequence). The CDR3 coding sequence is TGTGCCAGCAGCCCGGTGACAGGGACGGATGAGCAGTTCTTC. It is translated as CASSPVTGTDEQFF.

This chain connects TRBV4-1 to TRBJ1-1, with 10 bases identical to TRBD1. The V gene's germline CDR1 is MGHRA and CDR2 YSYEKL. J lost 7 bases, V lost 0 bases, and 5 bases had no gene match. This CDR3 has 15 amino acids. The CDR3 loop is CASSQDGDRGSEAFF. DNA of the CDR3: TGCGCCAGCAGCCAAGATGGGGACAGGGGCAGTGAAGCTTTCTTT.

This clonotype turned up a few times. The J gene is TRBJ2-7, the V gene TRBV20-1; D assignment may be TRBD1 or TRBD2 (5 bases each). The CDR3 length is 12 residues. The germline V and J ends were trimmed by 6 bases and 6 bases, with 15 bases remaining between them. Germline V gene lookup returns CDR1 DFQATT and CDR2 SNEGSKA (reference sequence). The CDR3 loop is CSARDLTTEQYF. CDR3 nucleotides: TGCAGTGCCAGGGACCTTACTACCGAGCAGTACTTC.